This T cell receptor (beta chain) originates from a study of T cells in localized non-small cell lung cancer. Study-level findings and limits: Clonality of T cells reached its maximum in uninvolved adjacent lung, surpassing tumor. There were a median roughly 59 of the top 100 tumor clones appearing in adjacent lung. Higher adjacent-lung clonality was associated with shorter survival.

On this clone: Its target is unknown.

With 3 bases removed from V and 3 bases from J, the gap between germline ends came to 12 bases. Germline V gene lookup returns CDR1 MDHEN and CDR2 SYDVKM. The CDR3 sequence is 15 residues long. Some clones are missing from TCRdb's copy, which holds only in-frame ones; the method was immunoSEQ multiplex PCR. The data contain 1,300 to 1,500 clones, over 20% of them seen just once; the ten biggest clones take up 20%. The clonotype originates from a male donor older than 55 with stage II squamous cell lung carcinoma. Sequenced here: normal lung tissue next to the tumor, sampled before any cancer treatment. The rearrangement links TRBV28 to TRBJ1-3; no clear D gene. CDR3 loop: CASSFKGNGGNTIYF. The DNA of the CDR3 is TGTGCCAGCAGTTTTAAAGGGAACGGTGGAAACACCATATATTTT.